The clone carrying this T cell receptor beta chain was observed many times. V lost 6 bases to trimming and J lost 7 bases; unmatched junction nucleotides: 10. The CDR3 sequence is 15 residues long. CDR1 is MNHEY and CDR2 is SMNVEV in the germline V gene (reference sequence). This entry belongs to a study of early T cells in non-severe SARS-CoV-2 infection. TCRdb re-called the 5' RACE reads through MiXCR, storing one row per CDR3 protein. The sample lists tens of thousands of distinct CDR3 sequences; around a tenth were seen once. The sequenced sample was whole blood. The chain links TRBV27 to TRBJ2-1; 9 bases line up with TRBD1. This sequence was found in an adult who was a healthcare worker with PCR-confirmed SARS-CoV-2 infection or an uninfected control (not recorded which). DNA for the CDR3: TGTGCCAGCAGCCGATTTACAGGGGGCAGGAATGAGCAGTTCTTC. Translating it yields CASSRFTGGRNEQFF.